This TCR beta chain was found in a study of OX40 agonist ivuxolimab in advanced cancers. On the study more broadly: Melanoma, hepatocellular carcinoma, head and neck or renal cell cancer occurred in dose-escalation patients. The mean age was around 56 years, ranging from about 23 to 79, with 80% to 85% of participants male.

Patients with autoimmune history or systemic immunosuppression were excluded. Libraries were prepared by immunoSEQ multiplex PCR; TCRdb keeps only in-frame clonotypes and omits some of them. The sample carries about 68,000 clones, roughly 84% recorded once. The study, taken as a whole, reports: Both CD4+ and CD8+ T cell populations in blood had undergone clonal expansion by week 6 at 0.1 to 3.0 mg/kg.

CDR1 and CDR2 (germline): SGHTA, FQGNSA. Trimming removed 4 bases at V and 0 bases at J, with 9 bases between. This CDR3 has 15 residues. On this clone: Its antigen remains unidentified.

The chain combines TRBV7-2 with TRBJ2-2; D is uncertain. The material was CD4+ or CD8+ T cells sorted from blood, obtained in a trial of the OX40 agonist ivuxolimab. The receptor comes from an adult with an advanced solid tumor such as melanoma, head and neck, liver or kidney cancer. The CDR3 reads CASSSDPSNTGELFF. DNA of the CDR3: TGTGCCAGCAGCTCGGACCCCTCGAACACCGGGGAGCTGTTTTTT.